This TCR beta chain emerged from a study of early T cells in non-severe SARS-CoV-2 infection. For the study at large: The chains were unpaired, and the sequenced material was bulk RNA from unsorted whole blood. Study-wide results and caveats: Matching against VDJdb likely underestimated virus-specific expansions, favoring anti-spike CD8.

J gave up 0 bases and V 3 bases, and 6 bases lay outside the gene matches. The germline CDR1 and CDR2 sequences are LNHNV and YYDKDF (reference sequence). The CDR3 totals 18 residues. About this clonotype itself: Its antigen is unknown.

Each single cDNA molecule received a unique molecular identifier. MiXCR, run by TCRdb on the 5' RACE reads, gives a single entry per CDR3 protein. The sample lists some 100,000 distinct CDR3 sequences; roughly 14% were seen once. J is TRBJ2-6 and V is TRBV15, with TRBD1 matching 9 bases. Specimen: whole blood. The receptor's source is an adult who was a healthcare worker with PCR-confirmed SARS-CoV-2 infection or an uninfected control (not recorded which). CDR3 protein: CATSRGTGLSSGANVLTF. Here the CDR3 DNA reads TGTGCCACCAGCAGGGGGACAGGGCTTTCCTCTGGGGCCAACGTCCTGACTTTC.